This T cell receptor (beta chain) emerged from a study of blood T cell repertoires in COVID-19 (dated by TCRdb to between 2020 and 2021). With regard to the full study: The collaborator samples originated in the United States, Italy and Spain and spanned the acute and convalescent phases of COVID-19. The material from the prospective study consisted of cDNA or gDNA derived from T cells, B-cell-depleted T cells, or PBMCs. Subjects who had been exposed to COVID-19, were actively infected with it, or had recovered from it provided the deeply sampled blood TCRbeta repertoires that made up the dataset. The repertoires were released in a freely available public database meant as a resource for research on the immune response to SARS-CoV-2. Samples were obtained from the ongoing ImmuneRACE study (first 160 participants) and from 1,254 subjects provided by 6 global collaborators. A de-identified subject ID, COVID-19 status, age in years and sex were almost always included in the sample metadata. HLA class I and class II types, where available, came from metadata supplied by the sample provider rather than from assay-based typing. Broad study findings and their caveats: The amount of clinical and demographic metadata varied by source and participant and was provided uncurated.

Whole blood was collected in K2EDTA tubes by collaborating institutions according to the institutions' own protocols. For TCRbeta analysis, collaborators shipped samples in one of three forms: frozen whole blood, isolated PBMCs, or DNA extracted from either of those sample types. In the germline V gene (reference sequence), CDR1 corresponds to DFQATT and CDR2 to SNEGSKA. The V end gives up 7 bases and the J end 6 bases, leaving 6 bases in the junction not matched to a gene. The CDR3 goes from the cysteine to the valine over 11 residues. The read is trimmed to its CDR3 DNA, 33 bases read in frame from base 1. Remarks on this clone: The antigen it binds to is not known. No qualities accompany the bases; no much larger clone lies one base away.

The immunoSEQ Assay, a bias-controlled multiplex PCR, was used to amplify TCRbeta CDR3 regions from genomic DNA. The study's own analysis went as follows. The number of nucleated cells in each sample was estimated by amplification of reference gene primers within the assay. Sequence reads were collapsed and filtered to measure the absolute abundance of every unique TCRbeta CDR3 rearrangement. For each sample, productive Simpson clonality was calculated by taking the square root of Simpson's diversity index across productive rearrangements. TCRdb took over this immuneACCESS table, retaining in-frame rearrangements with V and J assigned. Such tables are incomplete; in checked studies, under half of the missing clones stem from an unresolved V gene, and the remainder is unexplained. The V and J calls and clone size come from that table; D and trimming were worked out from the DNA. This sample lists 150,000 to 200,000 clones; roughly 89% were detected once. Jointly, the top ten make up less than 0.7% of the sample.

The sample was peripheral blood. In this chain, TRBV20-1 is recombined with TRBJ2-7, and 7 junctional nucleotides match TRBD1. The origin of this receptor is a man aged 45-65 years with acute or convalescent COVID-19. The CDR3 is CSGRQGAEQYV. The DNA reads TGCAGTGGACGACAGGGCGCCGAGCAGTACGTC.